These 24 T cell receptor beta chains came from one sample sequenced in a study of radiation and T cells in renal cell carcinoma. Assay used: immunoSEQ multiplex PCR; TCRdb lists only in-frame clones, some missing. The repertoire holds approximately 140,000 clones, with around 89% as singletons. Time point given: baseline pretreatment blood. Treatment defined: 15 Gy SBRT to primary tumor, nephrectomy 4 weeks later. The sequencing here drew on blood, taken from a patient whose treatment included radiotherapy and nephrectomy. Receptors originate from a woman aged 65 to 85 with renal cell carcinoma.

The genes are TRBV14 and TRBJ1-2, with D possibly being TRBD1 (5 bases). Looked up from germline, CDR1 is SGHDN and CDR2 is FVKESK. Trimming removed 1 base from V and 9 bases from J, with 15 bases in between. The CDR3 is made up of 14 amino acids. DNA of the CDR3: TGTGCCAGCAGCCAAGCTATCCTTCAGGGTCGCTACACCTTC. Amino acids: CASSQAILQGRYTF.

V usage is TRBV13 and J usage is TRBJ2-1; tentative D call: TRBD2 (5 bases). The ends were cut back, 3 bases at V and 8 bases at J, with 20 bases in the middle. The CDR3 has 16 amino acids. In germline, CDR1 is PRHDT, CDR2 FYEKMQ (reference sequence). CDR3 bases: TGTGCCAGCAGCTTCTCGACGGGGTTCCGCGATGATGAGCAGTTCTTC. It yields the protein CASSFSTGFRDDEQFF.

Points on this clone: A read error may account for a junction end that differs from germline. The chain couples TRBV4-1 to TRBJ1-3, with D possibly being TRBD1 (6 bases). The CDR3 has 17 residues. In germline, CDR1 is MGHRA, CDR2 YSYEKL. The CDR3 region is CASSQRGGELNRNAIYF. In nucleotides, the CDR3 is TGCGCCAGCAGCCAAAGAGGGGGGGAGTTAAACAGAAACGCCATATATTTT.

The chain carries TRBV9 and TRBJ2-1; D gene uncertain. Deletions cut 2 bases from V and 10 bases from J, with 7 bases between. The germline gives CDR1 SGDLS, CDR2 YYNGEE. The CDR3 is 11 amino acids. As DNA, the CDR3 is TGTGCCAGCAGCGTCGGGCCAGAGCAGTTCTTC. This gives the protein CASSVGPEQFF.

As to this clone: This CDR3 is also generated by other DNA sequences in the sample. The chain combines TRBV7-6 with TRBJ1-2, with D maybe TRBD1 (5 bases). The CDR3 spans 12 residues. Trimming shortened V by 1 base and J by 7 bases, and 7 bases separated the two germline ends. Germline V gene data show CDR1 as SGHVS and CDR2 as FNYEAQ. CDR3 in DNA: TGTGCCAGCAGCTTAGAAAGGGGTGGCTACACCTTC. As protein: CASSLERGGYTF.

This clone has just one count. This chain uses TRBV7-2 with TRBJ1-2; possible D gene TRBD1, 6 bases. The CDR3 contains 15 residues. V was pared by 1 base and J by 1 base, with 10 bases between. Germline V gives CDR1 SGHTA, CDR2 FQGNSA. The CDR3 spells CASSLDGGHNYGYTF. CDR3 DNA sequence: TGTGCCAGCAGCTTAGACGGGGGCCATAACTATGGCTACACCTTC.

This clone was detected only a few times. The chain employs TRBV19 and TRBJ1-1; no reliable D call. The CDR3 runs to 14 residues. Germline values: CDR1 LNHDA, CDR2 SQIVND (reference sequence). Trimming shortened V by 6 bases and J by 6 bases, and 17 bases separated the two germline ends. This CDR3 is CASSSREHGAEAFF. The CDR3 DNA follows: TGTGCCAGTAGCTCAAGGGAGCATGGCGCTGAAGCTTTCTTT.

The genes are TRBV4-1 and TRBJ2-3, with D tentatively TRBD1 or TRBD2 (5 bases each). The CDR3 covers 16 residues. Germline V CDR1 and CDR2: MGHRA, YSYEKL. V lost 0 bases and J 1 base, leaving 11 bases between the germline ends. CDR3 DNA: TGCGCCAGCAGCCAAGATCACGGGGCCGGCACAGATACGCAGTATTTT. This gives the protein CASSQDHGAGTDTQYF.

This clone was picked up one time. V and J are TRBV7-9 and TRBJ2-4, with a possible D match to TRBD1 (6 bases). Looked up from germline, CDR1 is SEHNR and CDR2 is FQNEAQ (reference sequence). CDR3 length: 16 amino acids. V lost 2 bases and J 9 bases, leaving 20 bases between the germline ends. CDR3 sequence: CASSLLSGGAELIQYF. The CDR3 region has the DNA TGTGCCAGCAGCTTACTAAGTGGGGGCGCAGAACTCATTCAGTACTTC.

The rearrangement links TRBV13 to TRBJ1-2; D is unclear. The length of the CDR3 is 14 residues. V lost 0 bases and J 2 bases, leaving 7 bases between the germline ends. Germline V lookup: CDR1 PRHDT, CDR2 FYEKMQ (reference sequence). The CDR3 nucleotides read TGTGCCAGCAGCTTAGGTGGTACAAACTATGGCTACACCTTC. As protein: CASSLGGTNYGYTF.

The J gene is TRBJ1-1, the V gene TRBV18, with D possibly being TRBD1 (6 bases). The ends were cut back, 6 bases at V and 1 base at J, with 12 bases in the middle. This CDR3 is built from 14 residues. Per the germline V gene, CDR1 is KGHSH and CDR2 is LQKENI. The CDR3 DNA reads as TGTGCCAGCTCCTCCGGGACACCGAACACTGAAGCTTTCTTT. Its translation is CASSSGTPNTEAFF.

The chain recombines TRBV7-6 with TRBJ2-2; D is unresolved. The CDR3 length is 15 residues. Germline assignment: CDR1 SGHVS and CDR2 FNYEAQ. The V gene lost 3 bases and the J gene lost 5 bases, with 13 bases spanning the gap. CDR3 region: CASSFRLFGTGELFF. CDR3 nucleotide sequence: TGTGCCAGCAGCTTCAGACTCTTTGGGACCGGGGAGCTGTTTTTT.

The V call is TRBV7-8, the J call TRBJ2-3; either TRBD1 or TRBD2 may fit D (5 bases each). CDR3 length equals 13 residues. From germline, CDR1 is SGHVS and CDR2 FQNEAQ. V lost 8 bases and J 5 bases, leaving 14 bases between the germline ends. The CDR3 bases are TGTGCCAGCGACCGGGGCCCCCGAGATACGCAGTATTTT. Its protein is CASDRGPRDTQYF.

The rearrangement joins TRBV6-1 to TRBJ2-7; weak D call: TRBD1 (6 bases). Trimming stripped 7 bases from V and 1 base from J, with 14 bases between. CDR3 length equals 14 residues. Germline loops: CDR1 MNHNS, CDR2 SASEGT. The CDR3 spells CASTRDIQSYEQYF. The CDR3 DNA reads TGTGCCAGCACTCGGGACATCCAATCCTACGAGCAGTACTTC.

The chain combines TRBV7-9 with TRBJ2-1; 8 positions agree with TRBD1. V gave up 3 bases and J gave up 8 bases; unmatched junction bases: 6. The CDR3 has 14 residues. Germline lookup yields CDR1 SEHNR and CDR2 FQNEAQ (reference sequence). For the CDR3, the DNA is TGTGCCAGCAGCTTTGGGTCAGGGGGCGATGAGCAGTTCTTC. It codes for CASSFGSGGDEQFF.

The chain recombines TRBV7-9 with TRBJ2-5; TRBD2 matches at 10 bases. Germline lookup yields CDR1 SEHNR and CDR2 FQNEAQ (reference sequence). The J segment lost 5 bases and the V segment lost 4 bases, leaving 16 bases of the junction unmatched. This CDR3 spans 18 amino acids. CDR3 coding DNA: TGTGCCAGCAGCTCCTTTTATGGCCTAGCGGGGGCTGAGGAGACCCAGTACTTC. Its protein is CASSSFYGLAGAEETQYF.

The J gene is TRBJ2-7, the V gene TRBV4-2; 10 bases line up with TRBD1. V was clipped by 1 base and J by 3 bases; unmatched bases: 3. CDR3 length: 15 residues. Per the germline V gene, CDR1 is LGHNA and CDR2 is YNFKEQ. The CDR3 reads CASSQVGTGDYEQYF. CDR3 coding DNA: TGTGCCAGCAGCCAAGTGGGGACAGGGGACTACGAGCAGTACTTC.

This chain connects TRBV4-3 to TRBJ2-2; a possible D gene is TRBD2 (6 bases). The V gene's germline CDR1 is LGHNA and CDR2 YSLEER. Trimming pared 8 bases from V and 5 bases from J, leaving 15 bases between. The CDR3 is made up of 14 amino acids. DNA for the CDR3: TGCGCCAGCGCCCAAATGGAGGGTACCGGGGAGCTGTTTTTT. It encodes CASAQMEGTGELFF.

V usage is TRBV2 and J usage is TRBJ2-1; no clear D gene. CDR3 length: 13 residues. Germline V gene data show CDR1 as SNHLY and CDR2 as FYNNEI. V was cut by 4 bases and J by 7 bases, with 11 bases left in between. The CDR3 reads CASSAPEGNEQFF. The CDR3 DNA sequence: TGTGCCAGCAGTGCCCCCGAAGGTAATGAGCAGTTCTTC.

The chain employs TRBV9 and TRBJ1-3; the match to TRBD1 covers 9 bases. V lost 3 bases, J lost 5 bases, and 6 bases stayed unmatched. This CDR3 comprises 15 residues. Germline V gene lookup returns CDR1 SGDLS and CDR2 YYNGEE. The CDR3, as DNA: TGTGCCAGCAGCGGAACAGGGGGCTGGAGAAACACCATATATTTT. Protein product: CASSGTGGWRNTIYF.

This clone was seen only a few times. The genes are TRBV13 and TRBJ1-1; D perhaps matches TRBD1 (6 bases). Trimming took 5 bases from V and 1 from J, leaving 11 bases between them. Germline V gene data show CDR1 as PRHDT and CDR2 as FYEKMQ (reference sequence). The CDR3 loop spans 14 amino acids. The CDR3: CASSPTGRNTEAFF. DNA of the CDR3: TGTGCCAGCAGCCCTACAGGGAGGAACACTGAAGCTTTCTTT.

This chain joins TRBV11-2 and TRBJ1-4; D might be TRBD1 (5 bases). The CDR3 totals 15 residues. Trimming cost V 4 bases and J 5 bases, with 14 bases left between them. Per the germline V gene, CDR1 is SGHAT and CDR2 is FQNNGV. CDR3 protein: CASSSGDLRNEKLFF. CDR3 sequence (DNA): TGTGCCAGCAGCTCGGGGGATTTAAGAAATGAAAAACTGTTTTTT.

The rearrangement uses TRBV30 and TRBJ1-5; TRBD1 aligns across 8 bases. The CDR3 covers 15 residues. The junction had 8 bases not matched to a gene; V was cut back by 1 base and J by 6 bases. CDR1 is GTSNPN and CDR2 is SVGIG in the germline V gene (reference sequence). For the CDR3, the DNA is TGTGCCTGGAGTGAGGACAGGGTCGCGACTCAGCCCCAGCATTTT. This gives the protein CAWSEDRVATQPQHF.

V and J are TRBV7-2 and TRBJ2-7; 8 bases are shared with TRBD2. This CDR3 contains 16 residues. Looked up from germline, CDR1 is SGHTA and CDR2 is FQGNSA. V was pared by 3 bases and J by 1 base, with 8 bases of the junction left unmatched. This CDR3 is CASSFSDGGASYEQYF. CDR3 bases: TGTGCCAGCAGCTTTAGTGACGGGGGGGCTTCCTACGAGCAGTACTTC.